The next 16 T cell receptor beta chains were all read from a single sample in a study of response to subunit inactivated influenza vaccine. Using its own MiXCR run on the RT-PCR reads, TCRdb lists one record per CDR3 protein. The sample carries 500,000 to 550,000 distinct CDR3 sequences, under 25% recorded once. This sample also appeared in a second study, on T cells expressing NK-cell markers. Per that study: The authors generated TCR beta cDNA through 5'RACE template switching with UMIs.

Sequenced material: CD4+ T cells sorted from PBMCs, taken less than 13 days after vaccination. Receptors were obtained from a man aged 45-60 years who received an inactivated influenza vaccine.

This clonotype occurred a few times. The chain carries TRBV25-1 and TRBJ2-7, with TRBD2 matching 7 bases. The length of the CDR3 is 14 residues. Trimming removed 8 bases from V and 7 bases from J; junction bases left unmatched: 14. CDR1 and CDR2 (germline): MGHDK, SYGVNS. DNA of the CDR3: TGTGCCAGCCGGAGGGGAGGGTTAGGTGATGAGCAGTACTTC. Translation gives CASRRGGLGDEQYF.

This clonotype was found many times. The CDR3 DNA is TGTGCCAGCAGTGATGTGTTGATAAGCTCCTACAATGAGCAGTTCTTC. Translated, it gives CASSDVLISSYNEQFF. J is TRBJ2-1 and V is TRBV2; D unresolved. Germline V gene sequence: CDR1 SNHLY, CDR2 FYNNEI. V shed 3 bases and J shed 0 bases, with 12 bases lying between them. The CDR3 extends over 16 amino acids.

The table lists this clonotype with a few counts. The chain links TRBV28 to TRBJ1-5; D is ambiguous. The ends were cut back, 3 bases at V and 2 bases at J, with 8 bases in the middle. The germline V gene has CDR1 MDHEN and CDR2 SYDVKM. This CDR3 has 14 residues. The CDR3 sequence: CASSLEARNQPQHF. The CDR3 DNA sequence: TGTGCCAGCAGTTTGGAGGCTCGCAATCAGCCCCAGCATTTT.

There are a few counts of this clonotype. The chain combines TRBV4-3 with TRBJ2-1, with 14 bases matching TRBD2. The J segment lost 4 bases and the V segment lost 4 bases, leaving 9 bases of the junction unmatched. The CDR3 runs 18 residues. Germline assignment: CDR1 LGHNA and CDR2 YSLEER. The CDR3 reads CASSPRTSGGPGYNEQFF. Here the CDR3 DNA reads TGCGCCAGCAGCCCCCGGACTAGCGGGGGGCCAGGGTACAATGAGCAGTTCTTC.

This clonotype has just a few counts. The CDR3 DNA is TGCGCCAGCAGTAATAGAGGAGATAGCTCCTACAATGAGCAGTTCTTC. Protein sequence: CASSNRGDSSYNEQFF. This chain uses TRBV5-1 with TRBJ2-1; no definite D call. This CDR3 is 16 amino acids long. Germline V lookup: CDR1 SGHRS, CDR2 YFSETQ. Trimming took off 5 bases at V and 0 bases at J, with 15 bases between the two ends.

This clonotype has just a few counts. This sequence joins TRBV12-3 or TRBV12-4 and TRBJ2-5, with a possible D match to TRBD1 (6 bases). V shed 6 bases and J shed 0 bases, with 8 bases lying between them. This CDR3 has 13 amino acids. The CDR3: CASRGDNQETQYF. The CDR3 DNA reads TGTGCCAGCAGGGGGGACAACCAAGAGACCCAGTACTTC.

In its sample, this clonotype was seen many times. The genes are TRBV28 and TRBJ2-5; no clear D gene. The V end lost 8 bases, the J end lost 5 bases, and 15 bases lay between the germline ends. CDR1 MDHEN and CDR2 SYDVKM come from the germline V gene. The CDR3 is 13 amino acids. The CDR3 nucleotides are TGTGCCAGCGGGCCCGCGATCAGGGAGACCCAGTACTTC. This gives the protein CASGPAIRETQYF.

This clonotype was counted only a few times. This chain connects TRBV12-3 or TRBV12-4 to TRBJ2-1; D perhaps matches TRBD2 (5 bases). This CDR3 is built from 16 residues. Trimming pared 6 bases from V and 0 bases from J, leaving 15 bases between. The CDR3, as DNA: TGTGCCAGCAGGATTGGACTCTTGAGCTCCTACAATGAGCAGTTCTTC. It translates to CASRIGLLSSYNEQFF.

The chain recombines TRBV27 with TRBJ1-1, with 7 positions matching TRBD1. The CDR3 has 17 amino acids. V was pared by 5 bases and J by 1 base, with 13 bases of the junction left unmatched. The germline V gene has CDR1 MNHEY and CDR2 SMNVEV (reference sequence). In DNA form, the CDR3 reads TGTGCCAGCAGTAACATTCCGGGACAGTTAACGAACACTGAAGCTTTCTTT. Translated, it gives CASSNIPGQLTNTEAFF.

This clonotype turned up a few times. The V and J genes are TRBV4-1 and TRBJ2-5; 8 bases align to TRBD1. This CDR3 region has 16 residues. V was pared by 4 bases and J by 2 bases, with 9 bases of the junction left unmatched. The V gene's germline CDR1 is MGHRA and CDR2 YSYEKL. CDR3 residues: CASSLAGTGKQETQYF. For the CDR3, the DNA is TGCGCCAGCAGCCTCGCCGGGACAGGTAAACAAGAGACCCAGTACTTC.

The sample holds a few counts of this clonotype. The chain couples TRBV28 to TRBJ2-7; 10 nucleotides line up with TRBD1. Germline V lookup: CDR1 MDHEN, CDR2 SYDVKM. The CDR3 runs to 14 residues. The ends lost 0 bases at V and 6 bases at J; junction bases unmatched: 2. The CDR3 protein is CASSLWGQGSEQYF. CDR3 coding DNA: TGTGCCAGCAGTTTATGGGGACAGGGGTCCGAGCAGTACTTC.

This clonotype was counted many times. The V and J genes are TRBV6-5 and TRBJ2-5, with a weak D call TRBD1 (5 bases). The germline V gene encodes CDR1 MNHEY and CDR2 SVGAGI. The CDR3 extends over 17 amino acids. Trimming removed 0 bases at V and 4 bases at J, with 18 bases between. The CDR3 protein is CASSYSTRVRDIETQYF. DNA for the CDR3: TGTGCCAGCAGTTACTCCACCCGCGTCAGGGATATAGAGACCCAGTACTTC.

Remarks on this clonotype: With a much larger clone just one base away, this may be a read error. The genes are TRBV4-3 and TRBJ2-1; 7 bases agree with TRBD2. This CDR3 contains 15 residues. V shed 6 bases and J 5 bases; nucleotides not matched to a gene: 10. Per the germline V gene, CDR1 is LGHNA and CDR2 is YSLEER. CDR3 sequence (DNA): TGCGCCAGCAGACCCCGACTAGCCCCGAACAATGAGCAGTTCTTC. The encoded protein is CASRPRLAPNNEQFF.

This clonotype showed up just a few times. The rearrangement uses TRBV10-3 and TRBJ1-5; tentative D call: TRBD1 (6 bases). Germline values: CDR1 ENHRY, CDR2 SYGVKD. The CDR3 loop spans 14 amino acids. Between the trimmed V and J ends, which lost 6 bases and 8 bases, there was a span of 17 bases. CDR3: CAISPRGGLEPQHF. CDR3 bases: TGTGCCATCAGCCCACGGGGGGGCTTGGAGCCCCAGCATTTT.

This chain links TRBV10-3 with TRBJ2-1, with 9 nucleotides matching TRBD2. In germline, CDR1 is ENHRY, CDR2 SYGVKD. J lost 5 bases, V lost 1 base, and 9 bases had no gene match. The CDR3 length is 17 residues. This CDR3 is CAISEWAVGLANNEQFF. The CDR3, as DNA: TGTGCCATCAGTGAGTGGGCGGTGGGACTAGCCAACAATGAGCAGTTCTTC.

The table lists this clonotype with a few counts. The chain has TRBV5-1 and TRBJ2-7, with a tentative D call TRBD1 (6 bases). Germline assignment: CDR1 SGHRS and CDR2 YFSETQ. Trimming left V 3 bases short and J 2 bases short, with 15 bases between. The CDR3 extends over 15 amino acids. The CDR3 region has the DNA TGCGCCAGCAGCTGGGGTTTAGGACAGCCCTACGAGCAGTACTTC. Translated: CASSWGLGQPYEQYF.